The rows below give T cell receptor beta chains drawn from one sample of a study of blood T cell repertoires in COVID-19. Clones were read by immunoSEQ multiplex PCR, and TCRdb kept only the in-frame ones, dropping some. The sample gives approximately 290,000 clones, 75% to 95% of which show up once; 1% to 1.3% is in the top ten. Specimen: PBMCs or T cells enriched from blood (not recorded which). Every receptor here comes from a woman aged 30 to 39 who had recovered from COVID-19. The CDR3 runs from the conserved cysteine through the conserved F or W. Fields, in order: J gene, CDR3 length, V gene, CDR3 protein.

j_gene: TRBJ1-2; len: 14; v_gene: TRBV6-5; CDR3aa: CASSRGQKTYGYTF
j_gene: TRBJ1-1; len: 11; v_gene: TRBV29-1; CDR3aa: CSEGQGIEAFF
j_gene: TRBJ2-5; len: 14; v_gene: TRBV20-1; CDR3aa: CSANDGGQEETQYF
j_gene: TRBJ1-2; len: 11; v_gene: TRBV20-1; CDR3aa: CSASDRRGYTF
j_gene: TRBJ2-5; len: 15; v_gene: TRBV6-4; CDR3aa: CASSRLAGGGETQYF
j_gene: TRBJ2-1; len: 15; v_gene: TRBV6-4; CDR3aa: CASSDSMSAHNEQFF
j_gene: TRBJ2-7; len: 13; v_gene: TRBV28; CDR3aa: CASSFPGSYEQYF
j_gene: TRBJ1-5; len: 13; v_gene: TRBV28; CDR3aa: CASGFRGSQPQHF
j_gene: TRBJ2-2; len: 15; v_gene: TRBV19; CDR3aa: CASIERTANTGELFF
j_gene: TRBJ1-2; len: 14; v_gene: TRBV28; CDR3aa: CASSLGQTNYGYTF
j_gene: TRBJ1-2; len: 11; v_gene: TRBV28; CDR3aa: CASTKNYGYTF
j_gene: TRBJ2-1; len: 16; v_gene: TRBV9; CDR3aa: CASSTREGADGGYRVF
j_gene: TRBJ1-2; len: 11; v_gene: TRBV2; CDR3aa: CAPRQGYGYTF
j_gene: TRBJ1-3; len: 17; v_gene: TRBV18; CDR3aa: CASSPLDSASSGNTIYF
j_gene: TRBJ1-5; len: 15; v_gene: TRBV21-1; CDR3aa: CASSNTRTGHQPQHF
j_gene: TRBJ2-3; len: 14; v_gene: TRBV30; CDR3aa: CALAGGVASDTQYF
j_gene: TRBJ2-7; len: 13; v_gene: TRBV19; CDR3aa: CASSISENYEQYF
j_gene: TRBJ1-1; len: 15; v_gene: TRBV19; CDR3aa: CASSKGDRILTEAFF
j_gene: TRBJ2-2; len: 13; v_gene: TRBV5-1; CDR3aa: CASKASRTGELFF
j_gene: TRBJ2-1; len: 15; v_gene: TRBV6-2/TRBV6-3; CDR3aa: CASTPGLAGENEQFF
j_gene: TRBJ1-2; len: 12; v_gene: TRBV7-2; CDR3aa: CASAQGVYGYTF
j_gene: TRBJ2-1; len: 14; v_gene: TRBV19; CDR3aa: CASRGAGGAGEQFF
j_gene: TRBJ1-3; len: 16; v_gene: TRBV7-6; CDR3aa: CASSFTDKHPGNTIYF
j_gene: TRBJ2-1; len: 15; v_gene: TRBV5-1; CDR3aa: CASCYGSSSYNEQFF
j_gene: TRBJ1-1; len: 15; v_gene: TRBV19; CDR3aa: CASSQIRTANTEAFF
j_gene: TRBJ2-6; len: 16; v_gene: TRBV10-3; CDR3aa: CAISPDRPSGANVLTF
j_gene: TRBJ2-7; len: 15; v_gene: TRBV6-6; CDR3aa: CASREADRGIYEQYF
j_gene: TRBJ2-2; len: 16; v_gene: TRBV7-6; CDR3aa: CASSLGTSGYTGELFF
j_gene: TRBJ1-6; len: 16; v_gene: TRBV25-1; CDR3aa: CASSEFGTGGDSPLHF
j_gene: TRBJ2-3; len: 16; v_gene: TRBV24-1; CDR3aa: CATSDLREGGTDTQYF
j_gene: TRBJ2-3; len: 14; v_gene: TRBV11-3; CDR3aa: CASSFDSSTDTQYF
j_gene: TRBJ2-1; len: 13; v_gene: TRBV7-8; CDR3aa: CASSLNSWLEQFF